A single sample gave rise to the 20 T cell receptor beta chains below, sequenced in a study of beta chain features in type 1 diabetes. TCRB transcripts that were expressed got sequenced, as all of the isolated RNA had been reverse transcribed. Using immunoSEQ multiplex PCR, the repertoire was profiled, and TCRdb retains in-frame clones only, with some absent. The repertoire consists of fewer than 250,000 clones, with 14% occurring once and the leading ten covering more than 0.02%. The sequenced sample consisted of naive CD4+ T cells from blood. The receptor set was obtained from a middle-aged woman in good health.

The chain is built from TRBV4-1 and TRBJ1-2; TRBD1 matches at 7 bases. Germline CDR1 and CDR2: MGHRA and YSYEKL. V was pared by 7 bases and J by 1 base, with 6 bases of the junction left unmatched. This CDR3 has 14 amino acids. CDR3 bases: TGCGCCAGCAACAAACAGGGGTTTAACTATGGCTACACCTTC. Protein: CASNKQGFNYGYTF.

V is TRBV4-2 and J is TRBJ2-3; 8 positions agree with TRBD2. Germline CDR1 reads LGHNA; CDR2 reads YNFKEQ. CDR3 length: 15 residues. V lost 8 bases, J lost 2 bases, and 9 bases stayed unmatched. The CDR3 DNA follows: TGTGCCAGCGGCCCCAGCGGGGGTCTCACAGATACGCAGTATTTT. Translation: CASGPSGGLTDTQYF.

The V call is TRBV19, the J call TRBJ2-2, with D tentatively TRBD1 (7 bases). Trimming cost V 10 bases and J 0 bases, with 18 bases left between them. The germline V gene has CDR1 LNHDA and CDR2 SQIVND (reference sequence). This CDR3 region has 16 residues. The CDR3 region is CATEGGQHSNTGELFF. In nucleotides, the CDR3 is TGTGCCACCGAGGGGGGACAGCATTCGAACACCGGGGAGCTGTTTTTT.

The gene calls are TRBV5-1 and TRBJ1-6; no clear D. Germline assignment: CDR1 SGHRS and CDR2 YFSETQ. The V gene lost 0 bases and the J gene lost 6 bases, with 10 bases spanning the gap. CDR3 length equals 15 residues. The CDR3 region has the DNA TGCGCCAGCAGCTTGGAGTCAGGCCTTAATTCACCCCTCCACTTT. Its protein product is CASSLESGLNSPLHF.

The chain combines TRBV19 with TRBJ2-2; 8 nucleotides align to TRBD1. The CDR3 has 15 amino acids. The J segment lost 1 base and the V segment lost 5 bases, leaving 3 bases of the junction unmatched. Germline-derived CDR1 and CDR2 are LNHDA and SQIVND (reference sequence). In DNA, the CDR3 is TGTGCCAGTAGTCCCGACAGGGGGAACACCGGGGAGCTGTTTTTT. Amino acids: CASSPDRGNTGELFF.

The chain uses TRBV5-1 and TRBJ1-2, with TRBD1 identical over 7 bases. In germline, CDR1 is SGHRS, CDR2 YFSETQ. CDR3 length equals 15 residues. Germline trimming cut 4 bases from V and 6 bases from J; bases unmatched to any gene: 12. CDR3 protein: CASSPAPGTEDGYTF. CDR3 nucleotides: TGCGCCAGCAGCCCTGCCCCCGGGACAGAGGATGGCTACACCTTC. The whole variable domain, remainder taken from reference TRBV5-1 and TRBJ1-2, is KAGVTQTPRYLIKTRGQQVTLSCSPISGHRSVSWYQQTPGQGLQFLFEYFSETQRNKGNFPGRFSGRQFSNSRSEMNVSTLELGDSALYLCASSPAPGTEDGYTFGSGTRLTVV.

The V and J genes are TRBV29-1 and TRBJ1-3; D unresolved. The CDR3 spans 16 residues. The germline V gene has CDR1 SQVTM and CDR2 ANQGSEA. Trimming shortened V by 4 bases and J by 0 bases, and 16 bases separated the two germline ends. CDR3: CSVGQNTRLSGNTIYF. The CDR3 nucleotides read TGCAGCGTTGGTCAGAATACAAGACTCTCTGGAAACACCATATATTTT.

This clone has a handful of counts. The chain recombines TRBV18 with TRBJ1-3; D unresolved. V dropped 3 bases and J dropped 0 bases, with 12 bases sitting between them. CDR3 size: 16 residues. Germline V CDR1 and CDR2: KGHSH, LQKENI. The CDR3 spells CASSPKNSYSGNTIYF. The CDR3 coding sequence is TGTGCCAGCTCACCTAAAAACTCCTACTCTGGAAACACCATATATTTT.

As concerns this clone: The junction differs from germline at one of its ends, possibly a read error. The chain uses TRBV11-2 and TRBJ2-3; 16 bases map to TRBD2. This CDR3 has 18 amino acids. The germline V gene encodes CDR1 SGHAT and CDR2 FQNNGV. CDR3 amino acids: CACSYLTGTSGGANTQYF. Here the CDR3 DNA reads TGTGCCTGCAGCTATCTTACCGGGACTAGCGGGGGGGCAAATACGCAGTATTTT.

A few counts support this clone. The chain's CDR3 is CSAPTGYGYTF. The CDR3 DNA is TGCAGTGCGCCGACAGGCTATGGCTACACCTTC. The rearrangement links TRBV20-1 to TRBJ1-2; D possibly corresponds to TRBD1 (6 bases). Germline assignment: CDR1 DFQATT and CDR2 SNEGSKA (reference sequence). Trimming cost V 6 bases and J 4 bases, with 9 bases left between them. This CDR3 has 11 amino acids.

The genes are TRBV7-6 and TRBJ2-1; 7 nucleotides match TRBD1. The CDR3 is 15 residues long. V lost 1 base and J lost 10; bases outside the gene matches: 10. Germline loops: CDR1 SGHVS, CDR2 FNYEAQ. The CDR3 sequence: CASSLEMTGSNEQFF. As DNA, the CDR3 is TGTGCCAGCAGCTTAGAGATGACAGGGTCAAACGAGCAGTTCTTC. Complete variable domain (other parts from reference TRBV7-6 and TRBJ2-1): GAGVSQSPRYKVTKRGQDVALRCDPISGHVSLYWYRQALGQGPEFLTYFNYEAQQDKSGLPNDRFSAERPEGSISTLTIQRTEQRDSAMYRCASSLEMTGSNEQFFGPGTRLTVL.

This clone appeared a few times. V and J are TRBV2 and TRBJ2-7; 10 positions agree with TRBD1. Trimming took 4 bases from V and 4 from J; bases not matched to a gene: 4. Germline V gene sequence: CDR1 SNHLY, CDR2 FYNNEI. CDR3 size: 14 residues. CDR3 bases: TGTGCCAGCAGTGCGTGGACAGGGGGATACGAGCAGTACTTC. Translation: CASSAWTGGYEQYF. The full variable domain, its missing parts supplied by reference TRBV2 and TRBJ2-7, is EPEVTQTPSHQVTQMGQEVILRCVPISNHLYFYWYRQILGQKVEFLVSFYNNEISEKSEIFDDQFSVERPDGSNFTLKIRSTKLEDSAMYFCASSAWTGGYEQYFGPGTRLTVT.

The rearrangement joins TRBV5-4 to TRBJ2-7; D uncertain. Germline V gene sequence: CDR1 SGHNT, CDR2 YYREEE (reference sequence). The CDR3 spans 14 residues. V was clipped by 0 bases and J by 3 bases, with 10 bases between them. CDR3 loop: CASSLGQAHYEQYF. CDR3 bases: TGTGCCAGCAGCTTGGGGCAGGCCCACTACGAGCAGTACTTC.

V gene TRBV5-4 combines with J gene TRBJ1-1; TRBD1 aligns across 9 bases. The CDR3 has 15 residues. V shed 0 bases and J 1 base; nucleotides not matched to a gene: 1. Germline assignment: CDR1 SGHNT and CDR2 YYREEE (reference sequence). CDR3 loop: CASSLEQGANTEAFF. The CDR3 coding sequence is TGTGCCAGCAGCTTGGAACAGGGGGCGAACACTGAAGCTTTCTTT.

This clone was detected only a few times. The gene calls are TRBV7-9 and TRBJ1-4, with D perhaps matching TRBD1 (5 bases). The V gene lost 1 base and the J gene lost 6 bases, with 9 bases spanning the gap. CDR1 and CDR2 from the germline V gene are SEHNR and FQNEAQ (reference sequence). This CDR3 contains 14 residues. CDR3 in DNA: TGTGCCAGCAGCTTAGAGGGGTTGGATGAAAAACTGTTTTTT. Residues: CASSLEGLDEKLFF.

The rearrangement links TRBV27 to TRBJ2-7, with 9 positions matching TRBD2. Trimming at V came to 3 bases and at J to 0 bases, leaving 15 bases not matched to a gene. The CDR3 is 19 residues long. The germline CDR1 and CDR2 sequences are MNHEY and SMNVEV (reference sequence). CDR3 bases: TGTGCCAGCAGTTTTTCTGCGCTAGCGGGGCCAAGGAGCTCCTACGAGCAGTACTTC. Its protein is CASSFSALAGPRSSYEQYF.

The J gene is TRBJ1-2, the V gene TRBV6-1; D remains ambiguous. Trimming took off 0 bases at V and 4 bases at J, with 9 bases between the two ends. There are 14 residues in the CDR3. CDR1 and CDR2 from the germline V gene are MNHNS and SASEGT. CDR3 DNA: TGTGCCAGCAGTGAAGCGGCGGCCCTCTATGGCTACACCTTC. This codes for CASSEAAALYGYTF.

This clone turned up a few times. The V and J genes are TRBV20-1 and TRBJ1-2; 8 nucleotides agree with TRBD1. Germline values: CDR1 DFQATT, CDR2 SNEGSKA (reference sequence). The CDR3 extends over 11 amino acids. V shed 7 bases and J 6 bases; nucleotides not matched to a gene: 4. The CDR3 protein is CSVPGGNGYTF. DNA of the CDR3: TGCAGTGTCCCAGGGGGCAATGGCTACACCTTC.

This clone showed up just a few times. The chain carries TRBV29-1 and TRBJ2-2, with D possibly matching TRBD2 (6 bases). Looked up from germline, CDR1 is SQVTM and CDR2 is ANQGSEA. The V end lost 7 bases, the J end lost 7 bases, and 16 bases lay between the germline ends. CDR3 length: 13 residues. The CDR3 DNA reads as TGCAGCGGGTTACTCGGGACTGTCGGGGAGCTGTTTTTT. It yields the protein CSGLLGTVGELFF.

This clone came up a few times. Other DNA sequences in this sample translate to the same CDR3. This sequence joins TRBV14 and TRBJ1-1, with D perhaps TRBD1 (5 bases). V was clipped by 2 bases and J by 1 base, with 11 bases between them. The CDR3 is 15 residues long. The germline gives CDR1 SGHDN, CDR2 FVKESK. CDR3 in DNA: TGTGCCAGCAGCCAACCGGGACTACAGAACACTGAAGCTTTCTTT. It translates to CASSQPGLQNTEAFF.